Below, one TCR beta chain is given with its context. With V trimmed by 4 bases and J by 8 bases, 21 bases remained unmatched. CDR3 size: 19 residues. Germline CDR1 SEHNR, CDR2 FQNEAQ (reference sequence). This sample is drawn from a study of cytomegalovirus exposure and HLA in healthy donors. TCRdb's table, derived via immunoSEQ multiplex PCR, lists solely in-frame clones and lacks some. The table lists some 130,000 clones, approximately 84% of them singletons. This clonotype originated in a woman in her thirties in good health and CMV-seronegative. Sequencing used PBMCs. J is TRBJ2-1 and V is TRBV7-9; TRBD2 aligns across 9 bases. The CDR3 sequence: CASSYSGTSFFSYFDEQFF. In DNA, the CDR3 is TGTGCCAGCAGCTACAGCGGGACTAGCTTTTTTTCCTACTTTGATGAGCAGTTCTTC.